This T cell receptor beta chain was found in a study of OX40 agonist ivuxolimab in advanced cancers. At the level of the study: Prior anti-PD-1, anti-PD-L1 or anti-CTLA-4 therapy did not bar entry, and around 39% had some.

Here immunoSEQ multiplex PCR was the method, and the copy in TCRdb shows in-frame clones only, minus some. The repertoire holds around 46,000 clones, with 82% as singletons. Germline loops: CDR1 LGHNT, CDR2 FRNRAP. Trimming took 1 base from V and 10 from J, leaving 13 bases between them. The CDR3 extends over 13 amino acids. This clone appeared a few times. The source is an adult with an advanced solid tumor such as melanoma, head and neck, liver or kidney cancer. The gene calls are TRBV12-5 and TRBJ1-2; D is unresolved. Source: CD4+ or CD8+ T cells sorted from blood, taken in a trial of the OX40 agonist ivuxolimab. The CDR3 region has the DNA TGTGCTAGTGGTTTGGCCTCCCCACAGTTCTACACCTTC. Translation gives CASGLASPQFYTF.